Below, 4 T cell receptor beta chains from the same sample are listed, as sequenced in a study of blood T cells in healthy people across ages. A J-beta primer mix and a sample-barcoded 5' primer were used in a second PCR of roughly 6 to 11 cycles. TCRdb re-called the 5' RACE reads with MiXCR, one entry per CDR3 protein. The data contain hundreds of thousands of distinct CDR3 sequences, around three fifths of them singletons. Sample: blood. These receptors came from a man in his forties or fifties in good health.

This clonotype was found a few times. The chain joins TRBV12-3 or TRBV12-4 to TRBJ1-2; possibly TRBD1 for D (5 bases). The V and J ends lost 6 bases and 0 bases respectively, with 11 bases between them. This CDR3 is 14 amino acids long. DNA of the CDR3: TGTGCCAGCAGCCCATCGACAGCTAACTATGGCTACACCTTC. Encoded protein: CASSPSTANYGYTF.

The CDR3 DNA sequence: TGTGCCAGCAGCCAAGAAGTCGACCCGAAAAACATTCAGTACTTC. Translation: CASSQEVDPKNIQYF. This chain uses TRBV14 with TRBJ2-4; no clear D gene. V dropped 0 bases and J dropped 4 bases, with 10 bases sitting between them. CDR1 is SGHDN, CDR2 FVKESK, per germline. The CDR3 has 15 residues.

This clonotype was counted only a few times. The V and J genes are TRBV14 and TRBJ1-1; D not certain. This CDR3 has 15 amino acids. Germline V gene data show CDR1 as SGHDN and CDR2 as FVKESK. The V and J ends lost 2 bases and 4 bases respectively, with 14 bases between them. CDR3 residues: CASSQKWVVGTEAFF. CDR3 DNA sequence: TGTGCCAGCAGCCAAAAGTGGGTCGTGGGCACTGAAGCTTTCTTT.

The CDR3 here is CASSYSLGTSHEQYF. The CDR3 coding sequence is TGTGCCAGCAGTTACAGTCTTGGGACTAGTCACGAGCAGTACTTC. The gene calls are TRBV6-2 or TRBV6-3 and TRBJ2-7; 8 nucleotides match TRBD2. CDR3 length equals 15 residues. Germline lookup yields CDR1 MNHEY and CDR2 SVGEGT. J lost 5 bases, V lost 2 bases, and 8 bases had no gene match.